These 21 T cell receptor beta chains came from one sample sequenced in a study. Treg sorting used a CD4+CD25+CD127-/low gate. TCRdb re-called the 5' RACE reads through MiXCR, storing one row per CDR3 protein. This table holds approximately 60,000 distinct CDR3 sequences, around 21% found once. Sample: tumor-infiltrating Tregs sorted from the breast tumor. The source is a female donor with breast cancer.

The table lists this clonotype with a few counts. The genes are TRBV5-1 and TRBJ2-3, with a weak D call TRBD1 (6 bases). The CDR3 sequence is 15 residues long. V dropped 4 bases and J dropped 2 bases, with 14 bases sitting between them. Per the germline V gene, CDR1 is SGHRS and CDR2 is YFSETQ. This CDR3 is CASSPSGDITDTQYF. CDR3 DNA: TGCGCCAGCAGCCCTTCTGGGGACATCACAGATACGCAGTATTTT.

The genes are TRBV9 and TRBJ1-4; D gene uncertain. The V gene lost 3 bases and the J gene lost 10 bases, with 16 bases spanning the gap. The CDR3 consists of 14 residues. Germline loops: CDR1 SGDLS, CDR2 YYNGEE. The CDR3 loop is CASSERTDSGKLFF. CDR3 nucleotide sequence: TGTGCCAGCAGCGAACGGACGGATTCGGGAAAACTGTTTTTT.

Ten or more counts support this clonotype. The V and J genes are TRBV20-1 and TRBJ2-3, with D perhaps matching TRBD2 (5 bases). V dropped 0 bases and J dropped 0 bases, with 16 bases sitting between them. The CDR3 is made up of 17 amino acids. Germline CDR1 reads DFQATT; CDR2 reads SNEGSKA (reference sequence). The CDR3 region has the DNA TGCAGTGCTAGAGACCACCCCCGGGATTCTAGCACAGATACGCAGTATTTT. This codes for CSARDHPRDSSTDTQYF.

This clonotype was found a few times. This clone may be a read error of a much larger clone one base away. The CDR3 is CASARAGGTDTQYF. The CDR3 nucleotides are TGCGCCAGCGCCCGAGCGGGGGGCACAGATACGCAGTATTTT. V gene TRBV5-1 combines with J gene TRBJ2-3; 8 bases map to TRBD2. The length of the CDR3 is 14 residues. V lost 7 bases and J lost 1; bases outside the gene matches: 5. In germline, CDR1 is SGHRS, CDR2 YFSETQ.

This chain connects TRBV5-1 to TRBJ1-4; D might be TRBD1 (5 bases). The CDR3 has 14 amino acids. Germline V gene sequence: CDR1 SGHRS, CDR2 YFSETQ. V was cut by 4 bases and J by 5 bases, with 12 bases left in between. CDR3 region: CASSRSGGNEKLFF. The CDR3 bases are TGCGCCAGCAGCCGGAGCGGGGGGAATGAAAAACTGTTTTTT.

The sample holds many counts of this clonotype. The chain joins TRBV5-1 to TRBJ1-6; 8 bases agree with TRBD1. Per the germline V gene, CDR1 is SGHRS and CDR2 is YFSETQ. V lost 0 bases to trimming and J lost 9 bases; unmatched junction nucleotides: 5. The CDR3 is made up of 15 amino acids. The CDR3 region is CASSLGQGSSSPLHF. CDR3 in DNA: TGCGCCAGCAGCTTGGGACAGGGGAGTAGTTCACCCCTCCACTTT.

This clonotype was seen repeatedly, ten times or more. The DNA of the CDR3 is TGCGCCAGCAGCCAGGACCTATTAGCCAAAAACATTCAGTACTTC. As protein: CASSQDLLAKNIQYF. The chain has TRBV4-1 and TRBJ2-4; D unclear. The V end was cut by 3 bases, the J end by 0 bases, with 9 bases between. Germline V gives CDR1 MGHRA, CDR2 YSYEKL. The CDR3 covers 15 residues.

This clonotype was seen a handful of times. This sequence joins TRBV7-9 and TRBJ2-2; D unresolved. The ends were cut back, 3 bases at V and 0 bases at J, with 11 bases in the middle. There are 16 residues in the CDR3. Per germline, CDR1 SEHNR and CDR2 FQNEAQ (reference sequence). The CDR3 DNA sequence: TGTGCCAGCAGCTTGGGTACAGTTGCGAACACCGGGGAGCTGTTTTTT. Translated: CASSLGTVANTGELFF.

This clonotype was detected many times. The chain carries TRBV6-5 and TRBJ1-5, with TRBD1 as a possible D gene (6 bases). This CDR3 is built from 15 residues. The germline V gene encodes CDR1 MNHEY and CDR2 SVGAGI. The V and J ends lost 0 bases and 7 bases respectively, with 13 bases between them. The DNA for the CDR3 is TGTGCCAGCAGTTACTCGTATTCGGACAGCCAGCCCCAGCATTTT. Protein product: CASSYSYSDSQPQHF.

Note on this clonotype: Being one base from a much bigger clone, this may be a read error. The V gene is TRBV7-8, the J gene TRBJ1-1; 7 positions match TRBD1. CDR1 and CDR2 (germline): SGHVS, FQNEAQ. The length of the CDR3 is 15 residues. The CDR3 here is CGSSLTGDTAHEAFF. The CDR3 DNA is TGTGGCAGCAGCTTAACAGGGGACACCGCCCATGAAGCTTTCTTT.

This clonotype was observed a handful of times. This chain links TRBV12-3 or TRBV12-4 with TRBJ2-7, with a tentative D call TRBD1 (6 bases). Trimming removed 7 bases at V and 4 bases at J, with 17 bases between. This CDR3 spans 14 amino acids. The CDR3 sequence: CASTKTDSRYEQYF. CDR3 DNA: TGTGCCAGCACTAAAACGGACAGCAGATACGAGCAGTACTTC.

The genes are TRBV12-3 or TRBV12-4 and TRBJ2-3, with 11 bases that match TRBD1. Unmatched junction bases numbered 1, after V lost 3 bases and J lost 2 bases. The CDR3 is 15 residues long. This CDR3 reads CASSFGQGATDTQYF. The CDR3, as DNA: TGTGCCAGCAGTTTTGGACAGGGGGCCACAGATACGCAGTATTTT.

The gene calls are TRBV7-2 and TRBJ1-1; D unclear. The CDR3 loop spans 14 amino acids. Per the germline V gene, CDR1 is SGHTA and CDR2 is FQGNSA. The V end lost 5 bases, the J end lost 1 base, and 11 bases lay between the germline ends. CDR3 residues: CASSPITRNTEAFF. CDR3 nucleotide sequence: TGTGCCAGCAGCCCCATCACAAGGAACACTGAAGCTTTCTTT.

The chain employs TRBV20-1 and TRBJ2-5; TRBD2 agrees at 9 bases. Germline CDR1 and CDR2: DFQATT and SNEGSKA (reference sequence). J gave up 2 bases and V 2 bases, and 9 bases lay outside the gene matches. This CDR3 contains 16 residues. This CDR3 is CSARPRASGKQETQYF. The DNA for the CDR3 is TGCAGTGCTAGACCGAGGGCTAGCGGGAAACAAGAGACCCAGTACTTC.

The chain has TRBV20-1 and TRBJ2-7; the D gene is possibly TRBD1 (6 bases). Trimming cost V 3 bases and J 2 bases, with 14 bases left between them. The CDR3 loop spans 14 amino acids. In germline, CDR1 is DFQATT, CDR2 SNEGSKA (reference sequence). CDR3 bases: TGCAGTGCTAGCTCCCAGGGGCCCCCCTACGAGCAGTACTTC. Its translation: CSASSQGPPYEQYF.

This clonotype was observed at least ten times. V gene TRBV20-1 combines with J gene TRBJ1-2, with 7 positions matching TRBD1. Germline trimming cut 6 bases from V and 7 bases from J; bases unmatched to any gene: 5. CDR1 is DFQATT and CDR2 is SNEGSKA in the germline V gene (reference sequence). This CDR3 contains 11 residues. The CDR3 region has the DNA TGCAGTGCCCCGGGACAGCTTGGCTACACCTTC. Protein product: CSAPGQLGYTF.

Only a few counts were recorded for this clonotype. The CDR3: CATAAGAETQYF. In DNA form, the CDR3 reads TGTGCCACCGCCGCGGGCGCGGAGACCCAGTACTTC. The genes are TRBV10-3 and TRBJ2-5, with D tentatively TRBD2 (5 bases). The germline gives CDR1 ENHRY, CDR2 SYGVKD. V was clipped by 10 bases and J by 5 bases, with 14 bases between them. CDR3 length: 12 residues.

This clonotype was detected ten times or more. The V call is TRBV4-2, the J call TRBJ2-6; no reliable D call. Looked up from germline, CDR1 is LGHNA and CDR2 is YNFKEQ. Trimming stripped 0 bases from V and 0 bases from J, with 6 bases between. This CDR3 is built from 16 residues. Here the CDR3 DNA reads TGTGCCAGCAGCCAAGATAGAGCCTCTGGGGCCAACGTCCTGACTTTC. Protein: CASSQDRASGANVLTF.

This chain uses TRBV28 with TRBJ2-1; D is possibly TRBD1 (5 bases). The CDR3 runs 13 residues. V lost 10 bases and J 7 bases, leaving 17 bases between the germline ends. CDR1 is MDHEN and CDR2 is SYDVKM in the germline V gene. The CDR3: CATVQLPGNEQFF. CDR3 DNA: TGTGCCACTGTACAGCTCCCAGGGAATGAGCAGTTCTTC. The full variable domain, completed using reference TRBV28 and TRBJ2-1, is DVKVTQSSRYLVKRTGEKVFLECVQDMDHENMFWYRQDPGLGLRLIYFSYDVKMKEKGDIPEGYSVSREKKERFSLILESASTNQTSMYLCATVQLPGNEQFFGPGTRLTVL.

This clonotype was observed a handful of times. This chain uses TRBV5-1 with TRBJ2-2; TRBD2 agrees at 7 bases. Trimming cost V 4 bases and J 4 bases; bases outside gene matches: 7. The CDR3 is 15 amino acids. CDR1 and CDR2 (germline): SGHRS, YFSETQ. CDR3 loop: CASSPGTTTTGELFF. The CDR3 nucleotides read TGCGCCAGCAGCCCGGGGACTACGACCACCGGGGAGCTGTTTTTT. Drawing the rest from reference TRBV5-1 and TRBJ2-2, the complete variable domain is KAGVTQTPRYLIKTRGQQVTLSCSPISGHRSVSWYQQTPGQGLQFLFEYFSETQRNKGNFPGRFSGRQFSNSRSEMNVSTLELGDSALYLCASSPGTTTTGELFFGEGSRLTVL.

The chain uses TRBV4-1 and TRBJ2-2; 7 nucleotides line up with TRBD2. The germline V gene has CDR1 MGHRA and CDR2 YSYEKL. The CDR3 is 18 residues long. The ends lost 4 bases at V and 5 bases at J; junction bases unmatched: 16. The CDR3 DNA reads as TGCGCCAGCAGCCCCCGGCGGCTAGCGGTCCGGTCTACCGGGGAGCTGTTTTTT. Its translation is CASSPRRLAVRSTGELFF.